This TCR beta chain was retrieved from a study of blood T cell repertoires in COVID-19. Study-wide context: Samples came from the United States, Italy and Spain, spanning acute and convalescent COVID-19.

As handled by the study authors: How many nucleated cells were present was estimated from reference gene primer amplification. Sequencing was performed with immunoSEQ multiplex PCR; in TCRdb, only in-frame clones are kept and a portion is missing. Clone size and V and J calls were adopted from that table, with D and trimming inferred from the DNA. Among approximately 240,000 clones listed, roughly nine tenths were seen once. CDR3 length: 16 amino acids. Germline-derived CDR1 and CDR2 are MNHEY and SMNVEV (reference sequence). Trimming removed 2 bases from V and 7 bases from J, with 15 bases in between. Study members were between roughly 18 and 100 years old and lived in 24 US regions. Researchers sorted participants into cohorts using their self-reported clinical history.

Input material: PBMCs or T cells enriched from blood (not recorded which). This TCR was sampled from a woman aged 25 to 39 with acute COVID-19. The V gene is TRBV27, the J gene TRBJ1-6, with D possibly matching TRBD1 (6 bases). DNA of the CDR3: TGTGCCAGCAGTTTAGGGGGGGCACACTCAAATTCACCCCTCCACTTT. This gives the protein CASSLGGAHSNSPLHF.